This T cell receptor beta chain was sequenced in a study of blood T cell repertoires in COVID-19. Overall study context: Sources were T cells, B-cell-depleted T cells, or PBMCs; the material itself was cDNA or gDNA.

All recovered Cohort 3 donors got two negative PCRs, got clearance, or saw symptom resolution. Original handling: Nucleated cell counts were estimated from reference gene primer amplification. TCRdb's table, derived via immunoSEQ multiplex PCR, lists solely in-frame clones and lacks some. Clonal size and the V and J genes are those of that table, whereas D and trimming came from the DNA. The table has under 300,000 clones, around 89% seen once. The CDR3 is 13 residues long. Trimming removed 3 bases at V and 2 bases at J, with 7 bases between. Per germline, CDR1 ENHRY and CDR2 SYGVKD. This chain joins TRBV10-3 and TRBJ1-2; a weak D match, TRBD1 (5 bases). The receptor comes from a middle-aged man who had recovered from COVID-19. Sequencing was carried out using PBMCs or T cells enriched from blood (not recorded which). CDR3 coding DNA: TGTGCCATCAGTGATGACAGAAACTATGGCTACACCTTC. Amino acid sequence: CAISDDRNYGYTF.